This is a list of T cell receptor beta chains from one sample in a study of blood T cell repertoires in COVID-19. The table came from immunoSEQ multiplex PCR; TCRdb's copy has only in-frame clones and leaves some out. The sample has tens of thousands of clones, more than 60% seen once; the top ten hold about 5.3%. The specimen sequenced was peripheral blood. These receptors all come from a human donor in a cohort sampled during active COVID-19. CDR3s include the opening cysteine and the closing phenylalanine or tryptophan. Fields, in order: V gene, J gene, D gene, clone size, CDR3 protein, CDR3 DNA. A D gene is named only where the DNA matches it firmly. Clone sizes are given selectively: once, few, many, or a class where the clone is expanded.

TRBV5-5	TRBJ2-2	-	few	CASSLYTGELFF	TGTGCCAGCAGCCTATATACCGGGGAGCTGTTTTTT
TRBV28	TRBJ1-6	TRBD1	-	CARQGAAGSSPLHF	TGTGCCAGACAGGGGGCGGCGGGTTCTTCACCCCTCCACTTT
TRBV12-5	TRBJ2-3	TRBD1	-	CASGRQGLTDTQYF	TGTGCTAGTGGGCGACAGGGTCTAACAGATACGCAGTATTTT
TRBV7-2	TRBJ1-2	-	-	CASSLDPGRDGYTF	TGTGCCAGCAGCTTAGACCCAGGGAGGGATGGCTACACCTTC
TRBV5-5	TRBJ1-2	-	-	CASSLDIGGDYTF	TGTGCCAGCAGCTTGGATATAGGGGGTGACTACACCTTC
TRBV11-2	TRBJ1-1	-	-	CASSFRQAVNTEAFF	TGTGCCAGCAGCTTCCGACAGGCCGTGAACACTGAAGCTTTCTTT
TRBV2	TRBJ2-7	TRBD1	-	CASSRGTGSSYEQYF	TGTGCCAGCAGTAGGGGGACAGGGAGCTCCTACGAGCAGTACTTC
TRBV10-2	TRBJ2-7	TRBD1	-	CASSVEGTGGFEQYF	TGCGCCAGCAGTGTAGAGGGGACAGGGGGCTTCGAGCAGTACTTC
TRBV4-1	TRBJ2-7	TRBD2	-	CASSQDRLAGGREQYF	TGCGCCAGCAGCCAAGATCGACTAGCGGGGGGGCGTGAGCAGTACTTC
TRBV27	TRBJ1-6	-	-	CASSLDSPWAPLHF	TGTGCCAGCAGTTTAGACAGCCCATGGGCACCCCTCCACTTT
TRBV3-1/TRBV3-2	TRBJ1-5	-	-	CASSHGGDFNQPQHF	TGTGCCAGCAGCCACGGGGGGGACTTCAATCAGCCCCAGCATTTT
TRBV7-2	TRBJ1-1	TRBD1	-	CASTPGQGKVEAFF	TGTGCCAGCACCCCTGGACAGGGAAAGGTTGAAGCTTTCTTT
TRBV5-4	TRBJ2-7	-	-	CASSGGTDVAEQYF	TGTGCCAGCAGCGGGGGGACCGACGTGGCCGAGCAGTACTTC
TRBV4-2	TRBJ1-1	TRBD1	-	CASSQAGQGATEAFF	TGTGCCAGCAGCCAAGCGGGACAGGGAGCGACTGAAGCTTTCTTT
TRBV5-4	TRBJ1-1	-	-	CASSLVPGDTEAFF	TGTGCCAGCAGCTTGGTCCCAGGGGACACTGAAGCTTTCTTT
TRBV6-5	TRBJ2-7	TRBD1	-	CASRGQGVRNEQYF	TGTGCCAGCAGGGGACAGGGGGTCCGGAACGAGCAGTACTTC
TRBV28	TRBJ1-5	-	few	CASSSGRQGNNQPQHF	TGTGCCAGCAGTTCCGGTCGTCAGGGGAACAATCAGCCCCAGCATTTT
TRBV19	TRBJ1-3	TRBD1	once	CASRGQGAAGNTIYF	TGTGCCAGTAGGGGACAGGGGGCTGCTGGAAACACCATATATTTT
TRBV12-3/TRBV12-4	TRBJ2-7	-	-	CASSYRGLGEQYF	TGTGCCAGCAGTTACAGGGGACTGGGGGAGCAGTACTTC
TRBV4-3	TRBJ2-7	-	-	CASSQGRAVNEQYF	TGCGCCAGCAGCCAAGGCAGGGCGGTAAACGAGCAGTACTTC
TRBV5-4	TRBJ1-2	-	once	CASSLAQNLYGYTF	TGTGCCAGCAGCTTGGCCCAGAACCTCTATGGCTACACCTTC
TRBV20-1	TRBJ2-7	TRBD2	once	CSASVSGLAGGGEQYF	TGCAGTGCTAGTGTATCGGGACTAGCGGGGGGTGGCGAGCAGTACTTC
TRBV2	TRBJ2-7	TRBD2	-	CASIEGSGEIHF	TGTGCCAGCATTGAGGGTAGCGGGGAGATTCACTTC
TRBV6-5	TRBJ1-3	-	-	CASTGDSGNTIYF	TGTGCCAGCACGGGGGATTCGGGAAACACCATATATTTT
TRBV2	TRBJ2-7	-	-	CASSVSDSNYEQYF	TGTGCCAGCAGTGTCTCGGACTCTAACTACGAGCAGTACTTC
TRBV30	TRBJ2-7	-	-	CAWSRGALGYEQYF	TGTGCCTGGTCACGCGGGGCGCTGGGTTACGAGCAGTACTTC
TRBV7-2	TRBJ2-7	TRBD2	-	CASSVGLAGGNYEQYF	TGTGCCAGCAGCGTGGGACTAGCGGGAGGTAACTACGAGCAGTACTTC
TRBV27	TRBJ1-6	TRBD1	-	CASSSRQGLSSPLHF	TGTGCCAGCAGTTCCCGACAGGGATTAAGTTCACCCCTCCACTTT
TRBV19	TRBJ2-3	TRBD2	-	CASSILASGGLDTQYF	TGTGCCAGTAGTATTCTGGCTAGCGGGGGTTTGGATACGCAGTATTTT
TRBV13	TRBJ1-2	-	-	CASSSRGANYGYTF	TGTGCCAGCAGCTCCAGGGGAGCTAACTATGGCTACACCTTC
TRBV28	TRBJ1-6	-	-	CATQDRLNSPLHF	TGTGCCACCCAGGACAGACTTAATTCACCCCTCCACTTT
TRBV28	TRBJ1-3	TRBD1	-	CASSFRQGGYGNTIYF	TGTGCCAGCAGTTTCCGACAGGGAGGATATGGAAACACCATATATTTT
TRBV19	TRBJ1-2	-	-	CASSIDTTGANYGYTF	TGTGCCAGTAGTATAGATACGACAGGAGCTAACTATGGCTACACCTTC